One sample yielded the 5 T cell receptor beta chains listed below, sequenced in a study of cytomegalovirus exposure and HLA in healthy donors. PCR used 60 Vbeta primers and 13 Jbeta primers. The protocol was immunoSEQ multiplex PCR, while the TCRdb copy is restricted to in-frame clones and leaves out a portion. The sample holds about 170,000 clones; 70% to 90% are singletons and the top ten take about 2.4%. Sequencing was performed on PBMCs. The receptors come from a male donor in good health and CMV-seronegative.

The rearrangement uses TRBV5-1 and TRBJ2-2; TRBD1 matches at 11 bases. The V segment lost 4 bases and the J segment 5 bases; nucleotides outside the gene matches: 13. The CDR3 has 18 residues. Germline V gives CDR1 SGHRS, CDR2 YFSETQ. In DNA, the CDR3 is TGCGCCAGCAGCCCCTGGACAGGGGGCCCCGTGAGTACCGGGGAGCTGTTTTTT. Translation: CASSPWTGGPVSTGELFF.

The rearrangement links TRBV4-3 to TRBJ1-2; TRBD1 agrees at 7 bases. V lost 4 bases and J lost 1; bases outside the gene matches: 15. Germline loops: CDR1 LGHNA, CDR2 YSLEER. This CDR3 is built from 18 residues. CDR3 sequence (DNA): TGCGCCAGCAGCCCCCGACCGGGACAGCCACCGCATAACTATGGCTACACCTTC. It translates to CASSPRPGQPPHNYGYTF.

The rearrangement links TRBV4-2 to TRBJ2-3; 9 nucleotides match TRBD2. Trimming cost V 0 bases and J 4 bases; bases outside gene matches: 8. The V gene's germline CDR1 is LGHNA and CDR2 YNFKEQ. The CDR3 is made up of 17 amino acids. CDR3 loop: CASSQDLSSGGPDTQYF. The CDR3 DNA reads TGTGCCAGCAGCCAAGATCTCTCAAGCGGGGGGCCAGATACGCAGTATTTT.

This clone showed up many times. V is TRBV27 and J is TRBJ1-4; TRBD1 matches 7 bases. The CDR3 runs to 17 residues. J gave up 7 bases and V 6 bases, and 17 bases lay outside the gene matches. The germline gives CDR1 MNHEY, CDR2 SMNVEV (reference sequence). The CDR3 here is CASSKTGIKLSGEKLFF. The CDR3, as DNA: TGTGCCAGCAGCAAGACAGGGATCAAACTGAGCGGTGAAAAACTGTTTTTT. Based on the CDR3 plus reference TRBV27 and TRBJ1-4, the full variable domain is EAQVTQNPRYLITVTGKKLTVTCSQNMNHEYMSWYRQDPGLGLRQIYYSMNVEVTDKGDVPEGYKVSRKEKRNFPLILESPSPNQTSLYFCASSKTGIKLSGEKLFFGSGTQLSVL.

The CDR3 DNA reads as TGTGCCAGCAGCGGGCCGGGACATGTTTTAACAGGCGAGCAGTACTTC. Encoded protein: CASSGPGHVLTGEQYF. J is TRBJ2-7 and V is TRBV5-8, with D perhaps TRBD1 (6 bases). Germline V gene sequence: CDR1 SGHTS, CDR2 YDEGEE. V lost 4 bases and J 6 bases, leaving 23 bases between the germline ends. This CDR3 contains 16 residues.